This T cell receptor beta chain stems from a study of vaccination effects on CD4 cells after COVID-19. Study observations and caveats: The study found marked clonal contraction of infection- and vaccine-induced clones late after vaccination.

V shed 0 bases and J shed 7 bases, with 16 bases lying between them. In germline, CDR1 is KGHSH, CDR2 LQKENI. The CDR3 loop spans 16 amino acids. Sequencing used immunoSEQ multiplex PCR; TCRdb keeps in-frame clones, though not all of them. The data contain about 32,000 clones, approximately 76% of them singletons. Note on this clone: The antigen remains unidentified.

Before any sequencing was done, the ViraFEST assay used viral peptide pools to expand antigen-specific CD4+ T cells. The culture ran for roughly ten days before CD4+ T cells were isolated. Each person got two doses of an mRNA SARS-CoV-2 vaccine, BNT162b2 or mRNA-1273. The TCR originated in a human donor who received a COVID-19 vaccine. This rearrangement joins TRBV18 to TRBJ2-1; D gene ambiguous. Sample: CD4+ T cells from PBMCs cultured with HCoV-229E spike peptides, taken after COVID-19 vaccination. CDR3 sequence: CASSPPIRATMNEQFF. The CDR3 nucleotides are TGTGCCAGCTCACCACCGATCCGGGCAACTATGAATGAGCAGTTCTTC. The variable domain in full, with the rest retrieved from reference TRBV18 and TRBJ2-1, is NAGVMQNPRHLVRRRGQEARLRCSPMKGHSHVYWYRQLPEEGLKFMVYLQKENIIDESGMPKERFSAEFPKEGPSILRIQQVVRGDSAAYFCASSPPIRATMNEQFFGPGTRLTVL.